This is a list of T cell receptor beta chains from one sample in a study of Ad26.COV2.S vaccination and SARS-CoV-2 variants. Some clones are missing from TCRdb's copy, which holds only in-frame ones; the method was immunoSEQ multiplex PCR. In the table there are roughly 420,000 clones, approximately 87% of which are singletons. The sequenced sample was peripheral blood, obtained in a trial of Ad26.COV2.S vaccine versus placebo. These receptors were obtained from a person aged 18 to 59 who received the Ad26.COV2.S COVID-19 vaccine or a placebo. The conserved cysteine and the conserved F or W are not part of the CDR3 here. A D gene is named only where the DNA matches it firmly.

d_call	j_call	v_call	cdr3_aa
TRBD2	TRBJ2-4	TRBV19	ASTVTGGRAKNIQY
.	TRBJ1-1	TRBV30	AWSPGLNTEAF
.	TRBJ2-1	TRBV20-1	SARGDNEQF
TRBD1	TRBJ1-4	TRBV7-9	ASSSPGQHEKLF
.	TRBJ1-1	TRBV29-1	SGGLTDTEAF
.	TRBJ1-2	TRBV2	ASSEFARAYGYT
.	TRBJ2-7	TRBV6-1	ASSGKQTAGQSTYEQY
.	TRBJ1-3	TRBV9	ASSPRSGFNSGNTIY
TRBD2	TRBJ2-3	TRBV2	ASSAGTSADTQY
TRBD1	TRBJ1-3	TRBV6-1	ASSEDRGQGAGNTIY
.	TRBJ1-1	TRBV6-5	ASSPPWLQEAF
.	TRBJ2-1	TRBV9	ASSVAGSDSYNEQF
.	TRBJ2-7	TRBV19	ASSIASGRSYEQY
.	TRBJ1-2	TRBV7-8	ASSATGNYGYT
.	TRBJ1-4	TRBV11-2	ASSLSTGRNEKLF
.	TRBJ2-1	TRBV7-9	ASSLVLNYNEQF
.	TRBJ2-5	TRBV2	ASSVSQETQY
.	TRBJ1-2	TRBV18	ASSRDIDYYGYT
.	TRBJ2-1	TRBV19	ASSMVERSYNEQF
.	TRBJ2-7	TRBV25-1	ASSDVALLSEQY
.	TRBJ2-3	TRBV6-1	ASRPSSTDTQY
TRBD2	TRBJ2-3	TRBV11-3	ASSFSGGHTDTQY
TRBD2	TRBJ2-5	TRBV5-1	ASSAGLAGGLQETQY
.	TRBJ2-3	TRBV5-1	ASREGATSTDTQY
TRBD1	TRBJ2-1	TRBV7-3	ASSSPNRGEQF
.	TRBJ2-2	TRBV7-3	ASSPQENTGELF
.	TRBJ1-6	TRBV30	AWRDPRPNNSPLH
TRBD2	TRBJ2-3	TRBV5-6	ASSPGTTLSVYTQY
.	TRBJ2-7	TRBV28	ASSWLSGSAYEQY
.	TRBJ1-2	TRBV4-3	ASSLMGSGYGYT
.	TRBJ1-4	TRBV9	ASSAKGNLGGKLF
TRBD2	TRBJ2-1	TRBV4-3	ASSQEKRGGFDEQF
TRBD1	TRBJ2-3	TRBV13	ASSLPPDRVSTDTQY
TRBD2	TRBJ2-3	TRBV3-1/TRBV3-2	ASSRSPDFIAGSTDTQY
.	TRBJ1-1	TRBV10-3	AISESVFGPEAF
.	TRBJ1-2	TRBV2	ASSESTLPPYGYT
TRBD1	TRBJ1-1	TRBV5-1	ASSTPDRRDTEAF
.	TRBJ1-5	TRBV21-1	ASSKDSGTGIQPQH
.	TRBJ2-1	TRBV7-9	ASSPEGRARAF
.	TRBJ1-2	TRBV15	APRVGALLNYGYT
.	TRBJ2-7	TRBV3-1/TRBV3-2	ASSQGIGEGWGEQY
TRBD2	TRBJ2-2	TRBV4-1	ASSQVAGGPTGELF
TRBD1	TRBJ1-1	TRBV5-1	ASSIRTGAMNTEAF
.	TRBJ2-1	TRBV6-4	ASSEGAGLAYNEQF
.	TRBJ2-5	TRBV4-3	ASSHTKPMGWEEETQY
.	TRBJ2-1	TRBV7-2	ASSLRGAVDEQF
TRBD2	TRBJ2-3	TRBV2	ASSDGGGTDTQY
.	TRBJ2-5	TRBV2	ASRPGLFQETQY
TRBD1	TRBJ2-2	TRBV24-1	ATSDPGQGGTGELF
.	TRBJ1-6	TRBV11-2	ASSLGATQNSPLH
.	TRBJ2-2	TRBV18	ASSPSGRGRNTGELF
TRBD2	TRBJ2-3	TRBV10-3	AISDPGTSGGAETDTQY
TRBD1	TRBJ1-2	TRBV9	ASSTRDSLYGYT
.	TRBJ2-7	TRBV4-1	ASSQDQSPYEQY